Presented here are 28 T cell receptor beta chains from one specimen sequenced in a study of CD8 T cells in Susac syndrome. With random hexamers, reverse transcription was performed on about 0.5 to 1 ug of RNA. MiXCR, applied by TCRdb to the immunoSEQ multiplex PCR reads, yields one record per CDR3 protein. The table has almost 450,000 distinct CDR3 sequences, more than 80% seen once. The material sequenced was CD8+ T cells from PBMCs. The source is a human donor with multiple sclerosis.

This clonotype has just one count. The CDR3 loop is CASATSYEQYF. Here the CDR3 DNA reads TGTGCCAGCGCCACGAGCTACGAGCAGTACTTC. The V gene is TRBV28, the J gene TRBJ2-7; no definite D call. This CDR3 is 11 amino acids long. Trimming took off 8 bases at V and 3 bases at J, with 8 bases between the two ends. Per the germline V gene, CDR1 is MDHEN and CDR2 is SYDVKM.

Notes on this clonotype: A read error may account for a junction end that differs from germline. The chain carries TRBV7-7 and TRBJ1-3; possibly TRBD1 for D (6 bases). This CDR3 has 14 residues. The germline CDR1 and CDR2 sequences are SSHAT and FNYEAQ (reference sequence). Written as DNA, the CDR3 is TGTGCTAGCAGCTTGGGGGCGCCCGGAAACACCATATATTTT. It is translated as CASSLGAPGNTIYF. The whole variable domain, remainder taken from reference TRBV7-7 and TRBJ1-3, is GAGVSQSPRYKVTKRGQDVTLRCDPISSHATLYWYQQALGQGPEFLTYFNYEAQPDKSGLPSDRFSAERPEGSISTLTIQRTEQRDSAMYRCASSLGAPGNTIYFGEGSWLTVV.

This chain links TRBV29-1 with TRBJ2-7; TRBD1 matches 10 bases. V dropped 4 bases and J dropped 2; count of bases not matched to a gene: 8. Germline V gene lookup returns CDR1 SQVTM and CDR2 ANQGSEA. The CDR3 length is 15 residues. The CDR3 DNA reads TGCAGCGTTGTAACCGGGACAGGGGATACCTACGAGCAGTACTTC. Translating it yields CSVVTGTGDTYEQYF.

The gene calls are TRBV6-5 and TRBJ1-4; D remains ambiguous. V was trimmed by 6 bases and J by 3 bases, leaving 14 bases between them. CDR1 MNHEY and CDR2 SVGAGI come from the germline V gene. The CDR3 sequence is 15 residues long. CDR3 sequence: CASRPLDTANEKLFF. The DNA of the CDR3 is TGTGCCAGCAGACCACTCGACACTGCTAATGAAAAACTGTTTTTT.

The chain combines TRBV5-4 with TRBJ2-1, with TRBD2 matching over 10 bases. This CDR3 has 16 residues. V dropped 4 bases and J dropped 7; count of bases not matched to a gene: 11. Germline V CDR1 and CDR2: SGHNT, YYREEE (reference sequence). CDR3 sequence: CASSPAAGGSGNEQFF. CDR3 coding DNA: TGTGCCAGCAGCCCTGCAGCGGGAGGGTCCGGTAATGAGCAGTTCTTC.

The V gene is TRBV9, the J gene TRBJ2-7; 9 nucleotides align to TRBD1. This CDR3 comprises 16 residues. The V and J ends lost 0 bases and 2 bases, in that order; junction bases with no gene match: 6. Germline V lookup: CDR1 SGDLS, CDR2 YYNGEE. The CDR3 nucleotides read TGTGCCAGCAGCGTAGATCTGACAGGGGGTCCCTACGAGCAGTACTTC. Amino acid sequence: CASSVDLTGGPYEQYF.

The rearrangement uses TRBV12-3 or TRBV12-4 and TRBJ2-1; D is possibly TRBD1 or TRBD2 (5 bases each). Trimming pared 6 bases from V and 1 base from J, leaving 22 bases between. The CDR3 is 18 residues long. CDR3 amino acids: CASRLIPWGNGSYNEQFF. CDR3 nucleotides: TGTGCCAGCAGACTTATTCCTTGGGGGAATGGATCCTACAATGAGCAGTTCTTC.

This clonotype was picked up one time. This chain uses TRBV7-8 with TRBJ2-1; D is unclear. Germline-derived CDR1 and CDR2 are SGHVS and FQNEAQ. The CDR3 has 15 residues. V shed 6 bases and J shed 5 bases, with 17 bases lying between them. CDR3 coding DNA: TGTGCCAGCAGTCCCAACACGGATACGAACAATGAGCAGTTCTTC. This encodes CASSPNTDTNNEQFF.

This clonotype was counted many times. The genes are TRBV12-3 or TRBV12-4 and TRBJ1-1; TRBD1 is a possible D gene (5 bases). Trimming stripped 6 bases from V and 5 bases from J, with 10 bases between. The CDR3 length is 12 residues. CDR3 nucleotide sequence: TGTGCCAGCAGCTTTGGGGGGACTGAAGCTTTCTTT. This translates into CASSFGGTEAFF.

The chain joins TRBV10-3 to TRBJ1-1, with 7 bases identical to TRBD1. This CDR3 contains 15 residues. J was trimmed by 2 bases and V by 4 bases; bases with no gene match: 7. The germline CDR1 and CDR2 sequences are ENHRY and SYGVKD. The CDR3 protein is CAISATGAFNTEAFF. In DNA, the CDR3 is TGTGCCATCAGTGCAACAGGGGCTTTCAACACTGAAGCTTTCTTT.

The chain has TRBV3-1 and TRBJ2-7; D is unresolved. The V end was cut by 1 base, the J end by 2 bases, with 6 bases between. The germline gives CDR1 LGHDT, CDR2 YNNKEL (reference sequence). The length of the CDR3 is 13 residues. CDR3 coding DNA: TGTGCCAGCAGCCAAGCGGAGACCTACGAGCAGTACTTC. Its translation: CASSQAETYEQYF.

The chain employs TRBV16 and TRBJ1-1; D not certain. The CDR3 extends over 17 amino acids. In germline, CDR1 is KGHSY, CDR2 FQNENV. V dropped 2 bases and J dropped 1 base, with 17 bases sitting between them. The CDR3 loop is CASSQRYTWWANTEAFF. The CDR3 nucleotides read TGTGCCAGCAGCCAAAGGTACACTTGGTGGGCGAACACTGAAGCTTTCTTT.

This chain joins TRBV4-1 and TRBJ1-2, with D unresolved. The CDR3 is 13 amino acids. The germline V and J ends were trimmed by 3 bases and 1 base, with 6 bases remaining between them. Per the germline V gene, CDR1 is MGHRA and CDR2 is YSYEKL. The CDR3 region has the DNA TGCGCCAGCAGCCACGGTATTAACTATGGCTACACCTTC. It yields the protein CASSHGINYGYTF.

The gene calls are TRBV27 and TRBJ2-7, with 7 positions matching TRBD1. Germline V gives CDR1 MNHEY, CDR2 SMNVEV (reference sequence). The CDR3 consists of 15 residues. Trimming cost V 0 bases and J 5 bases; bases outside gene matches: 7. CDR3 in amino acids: CASSLSSGGIHEQYF. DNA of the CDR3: TGTGCCAGCAGTTTATCGTCAGGGGGTATCCACGAGCAGTACTTC.

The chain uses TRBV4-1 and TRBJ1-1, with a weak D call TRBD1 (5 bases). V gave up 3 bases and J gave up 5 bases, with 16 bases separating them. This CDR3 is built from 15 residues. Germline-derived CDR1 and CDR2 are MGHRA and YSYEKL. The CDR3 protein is CASSHEGRGGTEAFF. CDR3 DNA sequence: TGCGCCAGCAGCCATGAGGGACGGGGTGGGACTGAAGCTTTCTTT.

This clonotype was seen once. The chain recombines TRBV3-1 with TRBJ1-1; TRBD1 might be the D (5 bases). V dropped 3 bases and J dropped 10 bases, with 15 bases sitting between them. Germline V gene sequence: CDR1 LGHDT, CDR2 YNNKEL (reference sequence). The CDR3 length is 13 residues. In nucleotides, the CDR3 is TGTGCCAGCAGCCATTGGACAAACAAAAGAGCTTTCTTT. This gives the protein CASSHWTNKRAFF. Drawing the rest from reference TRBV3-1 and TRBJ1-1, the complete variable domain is DTAVSQTPKYLVTQMGNDKSIKCEQNLGHDTMYWYKQDSKKFLKIMFSYNNKELIINETVPNRFSPKSPDKAHLNLHINSLELGDSAVYFCASSHWTNKRAFFGQGTRLTVV.

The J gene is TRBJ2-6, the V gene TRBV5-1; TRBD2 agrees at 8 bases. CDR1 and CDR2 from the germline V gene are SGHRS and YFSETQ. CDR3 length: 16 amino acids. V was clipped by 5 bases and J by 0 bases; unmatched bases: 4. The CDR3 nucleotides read TGCGCCAGCAGACTAGCGGACCCCTCTGGGGCCAACGTCCTGACTTTC. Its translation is CASRLADPSGANVLTF.

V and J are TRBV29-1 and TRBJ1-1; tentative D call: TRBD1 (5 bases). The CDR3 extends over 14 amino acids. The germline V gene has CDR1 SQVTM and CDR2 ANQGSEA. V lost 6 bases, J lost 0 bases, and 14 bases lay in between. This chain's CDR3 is CSVRDPDMNTEAFF. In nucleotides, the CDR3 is TGCAGCGTGAGGGACCCCGATATGAACACTGAAGCTTTCTTT. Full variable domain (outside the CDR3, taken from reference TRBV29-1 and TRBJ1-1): SAVISQKPSRDICQRGTSLTIQCQVDSQVTMMFWYRQQPGQSLTLIATANQGSEATYESGFVIDKFPISRPNLTFSTLTVSNMSPEDSSIYLCSVRDPDMNTEAFFGQGTRLTVV.

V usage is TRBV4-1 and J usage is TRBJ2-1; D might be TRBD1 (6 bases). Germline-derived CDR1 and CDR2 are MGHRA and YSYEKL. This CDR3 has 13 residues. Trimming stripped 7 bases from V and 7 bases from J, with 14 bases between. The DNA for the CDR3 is TGCGCCAGCACCTCTGGGGGCGTAAATGAGCAGTTCTTC. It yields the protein CASTSGGVNEQFF.

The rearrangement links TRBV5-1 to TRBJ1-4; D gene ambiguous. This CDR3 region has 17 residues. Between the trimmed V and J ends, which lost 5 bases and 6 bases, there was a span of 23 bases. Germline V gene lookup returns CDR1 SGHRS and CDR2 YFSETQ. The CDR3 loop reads CASSLPGGGLGDEKLFF. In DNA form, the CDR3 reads TGCGCCAGCAGTCTACCCGGTGGAGGTCTTGGGGATGAAAAACTGTTTTTT.

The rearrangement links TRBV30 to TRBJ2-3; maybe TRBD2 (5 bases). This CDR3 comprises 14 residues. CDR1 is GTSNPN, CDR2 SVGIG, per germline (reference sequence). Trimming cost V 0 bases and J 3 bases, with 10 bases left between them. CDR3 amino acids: CAWSVPGETDTQYF. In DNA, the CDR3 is TGTGCCTGGAGTGTCCCCGGGGAGACAGATACGCAGTATTTT.

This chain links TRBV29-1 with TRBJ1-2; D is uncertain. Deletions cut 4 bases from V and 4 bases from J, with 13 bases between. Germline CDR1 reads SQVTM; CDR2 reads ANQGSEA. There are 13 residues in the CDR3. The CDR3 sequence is CSVVASARYGYTF. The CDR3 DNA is TGCAGCGTTGTAGCCTCCGCCCGCTATGGCTACACCTTC.

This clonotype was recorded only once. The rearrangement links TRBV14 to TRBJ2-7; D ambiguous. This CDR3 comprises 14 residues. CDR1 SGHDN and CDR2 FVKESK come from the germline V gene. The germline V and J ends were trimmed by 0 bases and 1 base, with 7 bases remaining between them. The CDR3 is CASSQDTVSYEQYF. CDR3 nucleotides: TGTGCCAGCAGCCAAGATACGGTTTCCTACGAGCAGTACTTC.

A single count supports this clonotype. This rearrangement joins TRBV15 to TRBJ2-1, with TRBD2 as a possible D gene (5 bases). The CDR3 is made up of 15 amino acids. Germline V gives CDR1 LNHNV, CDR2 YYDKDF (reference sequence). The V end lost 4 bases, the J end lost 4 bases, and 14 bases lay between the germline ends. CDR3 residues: CATSKGSGVYNEQFF. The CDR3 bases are TGTGCCACCAGCAAGGGCAGCGGAGTTTACAATGAGCAGTTCTTC. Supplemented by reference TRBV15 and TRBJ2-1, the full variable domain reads DAMVIQNPRYQVTQFGKPVTLSCSQTLNHNVMYWYQQKSSQAPKLLFHYYDKDFNNEADTPDNFQSRRPNTSFCFLDIRSPGLGDTAMYLCATSKGSGVYNEQFFGPGTRLTVL.

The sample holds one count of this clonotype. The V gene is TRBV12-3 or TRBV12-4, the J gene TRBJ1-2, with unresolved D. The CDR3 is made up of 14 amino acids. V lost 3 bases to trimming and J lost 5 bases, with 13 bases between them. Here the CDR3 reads CASSFSPDLYGYTF. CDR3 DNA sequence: TGTGCCAGCAGTTTCTCCCCGGACCTTTATGGCTACACCTTC.

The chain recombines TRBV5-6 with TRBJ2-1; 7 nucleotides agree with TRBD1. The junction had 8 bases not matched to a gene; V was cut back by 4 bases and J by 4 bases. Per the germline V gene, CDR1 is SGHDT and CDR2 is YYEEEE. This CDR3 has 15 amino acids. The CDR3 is CASSADRVLYNEQFF. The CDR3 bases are TGTGCCAGCAGCGCAGACAGGGTTCTATACAATGAGCAGTTCTTC.

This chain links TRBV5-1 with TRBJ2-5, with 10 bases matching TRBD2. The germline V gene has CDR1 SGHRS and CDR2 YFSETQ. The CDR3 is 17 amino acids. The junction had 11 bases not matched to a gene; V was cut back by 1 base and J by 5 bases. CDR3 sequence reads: CASSLQTIAGGWETQYF. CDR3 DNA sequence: TGCGCCAGCAGCTTGCAAACTATAGCGGGGGGTTGGGAGACCCAGTACTTC.

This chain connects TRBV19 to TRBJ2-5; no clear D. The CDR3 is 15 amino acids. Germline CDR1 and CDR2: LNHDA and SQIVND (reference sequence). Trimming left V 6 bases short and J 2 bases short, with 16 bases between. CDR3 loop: CASSASKEIQETQYF. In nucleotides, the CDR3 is TGTGCCAGTAGCGCCTCTAAAGAGATTCAAGAGACCCAGTACTTC.